These 12 T cell receptor beta chains came from one sample sequenced in a study of beta chain features in type 1 diabetes. General observations from the study: When Type 1 diabetes patients were examined, their TCRB CDR3s proved moderately but significantly shorter in all four CD4+ subsets.

The study reverse transcribed the entire isolated RNA, so it sequenced expressed TCRB transcripts. The method was immunoSEQ multiplex PCR; TCRdb's version includes in-frame clones alone and lacks a portion of them. The sample holds some 250,000 clones, roughly 11% seen once. Their recognized antigens are unknown. Source material: naive CD4+ T cells from blood. All receptors come from a man aged 30 to 45 with type 1 diabetes.

The table lists this clone with a few counts. The chain couples TRBV18 to TRBJ1-1; D call uncertain. CDR3 length: 11 residues. V gave up 5 bases and J gave up 6 bases, with 7 bases separating them. Per germline, CDR1 KGHSH and CDR2 LQKENI. As DNA, the CDR3 is TGTGCCAGCTCAATTTCGGCTGAAGCTTTCTTT. Its protein is CASSISAEAFF.

A note on this clone: The same CDR3 also results from other DNA sequences found in this sample. The J gene is TRBJ2-7, the V gene TRBV2; 13 nucleotides agree with TRBD2. V was clipped by 6 bases and J by 3 bases; unmatched bases: 2. Germline lookup yields CDR1 SNHLY and CDR2 FYNNEI. This CDR3 spans 14 amino acids. The CDR3 loop reads CASRRTSGGYEQYF. As DNA, the CDR3 is TGTGCCAGCAGGAGGACTAGCGGGGGCTACGAGCAGTACTTC.

The J gene is TRBJ2-7, the V gene TRBV19, with TRBD1 as a possible D gene (5 bases). CDR1 is LNHDA and CDR2 is SQIVND in the germline V gene (reference sequence). The germline V and J ends were trimmed by 5 bases and 7 bases, with 15 bases remaining between them. The CDR3 extends over 13 amino acids. The DNA of the CDR3 is TGTGCCAGTAGTGTCGACAGTCCAGGAGAGCAGTACTTC. It encodes CASSVDSPGEQYF.

This clone was found a few times. The chain joins TRBV5-1 to TRBJ2-4, with D tentatively TRBD1 (6 bases). Germline-derived CDR1 and CDR2 are SGHRS and YFSETQ. The CDR3 has 16 amino acids. Trimming took off 4 bases at V and 1 base at J, with 15 bases between the two ends. In nucleotides, the CDR3 is TGCGCCAGCAGCATGACAGGAGGCACGGCCAAAAACATTCAGTACTTC. Amino acid sequence: CASSMTGGTAKNIQYF.

This clone was detected a few times. J is TRBJ2-5 and V is TRBV15, with 10 bases fitting TRBD2. The CDR3 loop spans 17 amino acids. Trimming cost V 0 bases and J 3 bases; bases outside gene matches: 7. Looked up from germline, CDR1 is LNHNV and CDR2 is YYDKDF (reference sequence). The CDR3 here is CATSRDLGLAAEETQYF. CDR3 nucleotide sequence: TGTGCCACCAGCAGAGACCTAGGACTAGCGGCGGAAGAGACCCAGTACTTC.

This chain links TRBV9 with TRBJ2-7; 7 bases fit TRBD1. After removal of 0 bases from V and 2 bases from J, the junction contained 8 bases not matched to a gene. CDR1 and CDR2 (germline): SGDLS, YYNGEE. This CDR3 comprises 16 residues. The CDR3 nucleotides are TGTGCCAGCAGCGTAGGAGGGGGCAGGGGTCCCTACGAGCAGTACTTC. It codes for CASSVGGGRGPYEQYF. The full variable domain, completed using reference TRBV9 and TRBJ2-7, is DSGVTQTPKHLITATGQRVTLRCSPRSGDLSVYWYQQSLDQGLQFLIQYYNGEERAKGNILERFSAQQFPDLHSELNLSSLELGDSALYFCASSVGGGRGPYEQYFGPGTRLTVT.

The chain joins TRBV4-2 to TRBJ1-2; 7 bases line up with TRBD1. The CDR3 loop spans 15 amino acids. Germline CDR1 LGHNA, CDR2 YNFKEQ. V lost 0 bases and J lost 2; bases outside the gene matches: 3. In DNA, the CDR3 is TGTGCCAGCAGCCAAGACTACAGGGGAAACTATGGCTACACCTTC. Protein: CASSQDYRGNYGYTF.

In this sample, this clone turned up a few times. The chain couples TRBV9 to TRBJ1-2, with unresolved D. The V gene's germline CDR1 is SGDLS and CDR2 YYNGEE. The CDR3 is 16 amino acids. Trimming shortened V by 4 bases and J by 5 bases, and 21 bases separated the two germline ends. This CDR3 reads CASSLGYDPRRYGYTF. The CDR3 nucleotides are TGTGCCAGCAGCCTAGGGTATGATCCCCGGAGATATGGCTACACCTTC.

This chain uses TRBV6-1 with TRBJ2-1; D unresolved. The V end was cut by 5 bases, the J end by 8 bases, with 13 bases between. The CDR3 extends over 13 amino acids. The germline V gene encodes CDR1 MNHNS and CDR2 SASEGT. The CDR3 coding sequence is TGTGCCAGCAGTACTTACCCCGACTATGAGCAGTTCTTC. Protein product: CASSTYPDYEQFF.

In its sample, this clone was seen a few times. The chain employs TRBV4-3 and TRBJ2-3; D is possibly TRBD1 (5 bases). Germline values: CDR1 LGHNA, CDR2 YSLEER. The CDR3 contains 14 residues. Trimming left V 4 bases short and J 4 bases short, with 12 bases between. The CDR3 DNA reads as TGCGCCAGCAGCCTGCGGTGGGGCCCAGATACGCAGTATTTT. It codes for CASSLRWGPDTQYF.

For the CDR3, the DNA is TGTGCCAGCAGCCAAGATAAGGGACTAGGAACAGATACGCAGTATTTT. It specifies CASSQDKGLGTDTQYF. V and J are TRBV4-2 and TRBJ2-3, with 8 nucleotides matching TRBD2. The germline V gene encodes CDR1 LGHNA and CDR2 YNFKEQ. Unmatched junction bases numbered 5, after V lost 0 bases and J lost 3 bases. The CDR3 loop spans 16 amino acids.

This clone has a handful of counts. The rearrangement joins TRBV20-1 to TRBJ1-2, with unresolved D. Germline loops: CDR1 DFQATT, CDR2 SNEGSKA (reference sequence). This CDR3 contains 11 residues. V lost 2 bases and J lost 8, with 9 bases in between. CDR3 bases: TGCAGTGCTAGATCGCCGGGGGGCTACACCTTC. Amino acid sequence: CSARSPGGYTF.